This entry lists 27 T cell receptor beta chains sequenced from one sample in a study of T-cell reconstitution after alpha-beta-depleted transplantation in children. Preparation of the TCRbeta library was carried out with unique molecular identifiers. TCRdb called the PCR reads again in MiXCR, with one record for every CDR3 protein. The data contain 450,000 to 600,000 distinct CDR3 sequences, roughly 13% of them singletons. The input for sequencing was PBMCs, mostly from graft donor cells, taken 360 days after TCRalphabeta/CD19-depleted stem cell transplant. All receptors come from a male patient between 5 and 17 years old who had a stem cell transplant for acute myeloid leukemia, so the T cells may come from the graft donor.

The chain uses TRBV5-1 and TRBJ2-3; 10 bases agree with TRBD2. CDR3 length: 19 amino acids. The V gene's germline CDR1 is SGHRS and CDR2 YFSETQ. V trimming: 0 bases; J trimming: 1 base; junction bases outside the gene matches: 11. The CDR3 reads CASSLGQGSSGRGTDTQYF. In DNA form, the CDR3 reads TGCGCCAGCAGCTTGGGTCAGGGTTCCAGCGGGAGGGGCACAGATACGCAGTATTTT. Combining the CDR3 with reference TRBV5-1 and TRBJ2-3 gives the whole variable domain KAGVTQTPRYLIKTRGQQVTLSCSPISGHRSVSWYQQTPGQGLQFLFEYFSETQRNKGNFPGRFSGRQFSNSRSEMNVSTLELGDSALYLCASSLGQGSSGRGTDTQYFGPGTRLTVL.

This clonotype came up a few times. This chain uses TRBV5-1 with TRBJ2-1; D call uncertain. The germline V and J ends were trimmed by 1 base and 7 bases, with 15 bases remaining between them. Germline V gene lookup returns CDR1 SGHRS and CDR2 YFSETQ. This CDR3 region has 15 residues. The CDR3 loop is CASSLSGQSANEQFF. The CDR3 DNA is TGCGCCAGCAGCTTGTCGGGCCAGAGCGCAAATGAGCAGTTCTTC.

The V and J genes are TRBV5-1 and TRBJ2-2, with 14 bases that match TRBD2. The V gene's germline CDR1 is SGHRS and CDR2 YFSETQ. With V trimmed by 1 base and J by 7 bases, 9 bases remained unmatched. This CDR3 is built from 18 residues. In DNA, the CDR3 is TGCGCCAGCAGCTTGACTCAGGGACTAGCGGGAGAAGACGGGGAGCTGTTTTTT. This gives the protein CASSLTQGLAGEDGELFF.

This clonotype turned up a few times. V usage is TRBV12-3 or TRBV12-4 and J usage is TRBJ2-1; tentatively, D is TRBD1 (5 bases). The CDR3 length is 17 residues. V lost 3 bases to trimming and J lost 11 bases, with 26 bases between them. CDR3 coding DNA: TGTGCCAGCAGTTTCAGACCCGGGCCCCCTGTAGGGGCACAGCAGTTCTTC. Amino acid sequence: CASSFRPGPPVGAQQFF.

This sequence joins TRBV7-2 and TRBJ2-2, with D uncertain. This CDR3 region has 14 residues. V was cut by 2 bases and J by 3 bases, with 7 bases left in between. Germline V gene data show CDR1 as SGHTA and CDR2 as FQGNSA. CDR3 DNA sequence: TGTGCCAGCAGCTTAAGCAGCTACACCGGGGAGCTGTTTTTT. It specifies CASSLSSYTGELFF.

V gene TRBV6-1 combines with J gene TRBJ2-7, with 13 bases that match TRBD2. J was trimmed by 5 bases and V by 5 bases; bases with no gene match: 12. This CDR3 region has 17 residues. Germline V gene sequence: CDR1 MNHNS, CDR2 SASEGT. The CDR3 DNA is TGTGCCAGCAGTCAAAGACTAGCGGGAGGAATTCGTAACGAGCAGTACTTC. It yields the protein CASSQRLAGGIRNEQYF.

This chain uses TRBV18 with TRBJ2-7; TRBD1 matches at 7 bases. After removal of 1 base from V and 4 bases from J, the junction contained 4 bases not matched to a gene. Germline CDR1 is KGHSH and CDR2 is LQKENI. The CDR3 is 14 residues long. For the CDR3, the DNA is TGTGCCAGCTCACCACTCCAGGGGGTGTACGAGCAGTACTTC. Amino acid sequence: CASSPLQGVYEQYF.

This clonotype was recorded a few times. The chain carries TRBV12-3 or TRBV12-4 and TRBJ2-3, with 9 bases fitting TRBD2. This CDR3 has 19 amino acids. Trimming at V came to 1 base and at J to 1 base, leaving 12 bases not matched to a gene. The CDR3 DNA follows: TGTGCCAGCAGTTTAGAGGGGTTTAGCGGGAGATCCCGCACAGATACGCAGTATTTT. Translating it yields CASSLEGFSGRSRTDTQYF.

This clonotype appeared many times. The rearrangement joins TRBV10-3 to TRBJ2-3, with no clear D. Germline lookup yields CDR1 ENHRY and CDR2 SYGVKD. The CDR3 has 13 residues. V lost 6 bases to trimming and J lost 5 bases, with 12 bases between them. DNA for the CDR3: TGTGCCATCAGGGGAACTCCAAGAGATACGCAGTATTTT. It encodes CAIRGTPRDTQYF.

This clonotype was recorded a few times. The chain is built from TRBV15 and TRBJ2-1, with D possibly being TRBD2 (6 bases). V lost 0 bases and J lost 2, with 11 bases in between. CDR3 length equals 16 residues. Germline V gene lookup returns CDR1 LNHNV and CDR2 YYDKDF (reference sequence). The CDR3 reads CATSRDPRGTYNEQFF. CDR3 in DNA: TGTGCCACCAGCAGAGATCCGCGCGGGACCTACAATGAGCAGTTCTTC.

The table lists this clonotype with many counts. CDR3 protein: CASSLRGMGETQYF. The CDR3 coding sequence is TGTGCCAGCAGCTTAAGAGGGATGGGAGAGACCCAGTACTTC. The chain carries TRBV7-3 and TRBJ2-5; tentatively, D is TRBD2 (5 bases). The ends were cut back, 1 base at V and 4 bases at J, with 10 bases in the middle. Germline-derived CDR1 and CDR2 are SGHTA and FQGTGA. CDR3 length equals 14 residues.

Only a few counts were recorded for this clonotype. The chain joins TRBV20-1 to TRBJ2-3; 10 bases agree with TRBD2. The CDR3 extends over 16 amino acids. The germline CDR1 and CDR2 sequences are DFQATT and SNEGSKA (reference sequence). Trimming at V came to 3 bases and at J to 6 bases, leaving 12 bases not matched to a gene. The CDR3 DNA sequence: TGCAGTGCTAGGGCTCTAGCGGGAGACGCTCGGGATACGCAGTATTTT. Its translation is CSARALAGDARDTQYF.

The sample holds a few counts of this clonotype. The rearrangement joins TRBV19 to TRBJ1-1; the D gene is possibly TRBD1 (6 bases). CDR1 is LNHDA and CDR2 is SQIVND in the germline V gene (reference sequence). Trimming took off 5 bases at V and 3 bases at J, with 10 bases between the two ends. The CDR3 totals 13 residues. The CDR3 is CASSPDSYTEAFF. The CDR3 DNA sequence: TGTGCCAGTAGTCCGGACAGCTACACTGAAGCTTTCTTT.

This clonotype was found many times. V gene TRBV4-2 combines with J gene TRBJ2-7, with D possibly TRBD1 on 5 matching bases. Trimming removed 0 bases from V and 1 base from J, with 19 bases in between. This CDR3 is built from 18 residues. Germline CDR1 LGHNA, CDR2 YNFKEQ. Here the CDR3 reads CASSQDVIRTGESYEQYF. The CDR3 DNA follows: TGTGCCAGCAGCCAAGATGTAATTCGAACAGGTGAATCCTACGAGCAGTACTTC.

The V and J genes are TRBV25-1 and TRBJ1-1, with D perhaps TRBD1 (5 bases). CDR1 and CDR2 (germline): MGHDK, SYGVNS. Trimming left V 4 bases short and J 5 bases short, with 8 bases between. The CDR3 totals 12 residues. DNA for the CDR3: TGTGCCAGCAGTGCACGGGGGACTGAAGCTTTCTTT. Translating it yields CASSARGTEAFF.

This clonotype was detected many times. The chain uses TRBV5-1 and TRBJ2-2; a weak D match, TRBD1 (5 bases). V lost 0 bases to trimming and J lost 1 base, with 10 bases between them. CDR1 is SGHRS, CDR2 YFSETQ, per germline. The CDR3 length is 16 residues. The CDR3 nucleotides read TGCGCCAGCAGCTTGGTGAGACAGAGGAACACCGGGGAGCTGTTTTTT. Protein: CASSLVRQRNTGELFF.

The J gene is TRBJ1-5, the V gene TRBV29-1, with 7 bases lining up with TRBD1. V was pared by 5 bases and J by 4 bases, with 5 bases of the junction left unmatched. The germline V gene has CDR1 SQVTM and CDR2 ANQGSEA. The CDR3 covers 13 residues. CDR3 loop: CSVRDSHNQPQHF. The DNA of the CDR3 is TGCAGCGTTCGGGACAGCCATAATCAGCCCCAGCATTTT. The whole variable domain, filled in from reference TRBV29-1 and TRBJ1-5, reads SAVISQKPSRDICQRGTSLTIQCQVDSQVTMMFWYRQQPGQSLTLIATANQGSEATYESGFVIDKFPISRPNLTFSTLTVSNMSPEDSSIYLCSVRDSHNQPQHFGDGTRLSIL.

The sample holds many counts of this clonotype. This chain connects TRBV7-8 to TRBJ2-2; D remains unclear. This CDR3 is 17 amino acids long. Germline V gene data show CDR1 as SGHVS and CDR2 as FQNEAQ. V lost 3 bases, J lost 3 bases, and 17 bases lay in between. The CDR3 DNA is TGTGCCAGCAGCTTTCCCCCGGCCAGGTCTCACACCGGGGAGCTGTTTTTT. Translating it yields CASSFPPARSHTGELFF.

This clonotype was counted at least ten times. V is TRBV5-1 and J is TRBJ2-2; TRBD1 matches at 7 bases. Germline-derived CDR1 and CDR2 are SGHRS and YFSETQ. The junction had 10 bases not matched to a gene; V was cut back by 4 bases and J by 7 bases. CDR3 length equals 15 residues. The chain's CDR3 is CASSPIRGQFGELFF. The CDR3 DNA reads as TGCGCCAGCAGCCCCATAAGGGGGCAGTTCGGGGAGCTGTTTTTT. The variable domain in full, with the rest retrieved from reference TRBV5-1 and TRBJ2-2, is KAGVTQTPRYLIKTRGQQVTLSCSPISGHRSVSWYQQTPGQGLQFLFEYFSETQRNKGNFPGRFSGRQFSNSRSEMNVSTLELGDSALYLCASSPIRGQFGELFFGEGSRLTVL.

This clonotype was seen a handful of times. V gene TRBV6-5 combines with J gene TRBJ2-7, with D perhaps being TRBD1 or TRBD2 (5 bases each). Germline assignment: CDR1 MNHEY and CDR2 SVGAGI. V lost 4 bases and J lost 12, with 19 bases in between. The length of the CDR3 is 13 residues. In DNA form, the CDR3 reads TGTGCCAGCAGTTCCGGGGTTCAGGGAGTAAGGTACTTC. It codes for CASSSGVQGVRYF.

This clonotype appeared a few times. CDR3 bases: TGTGCCAGCAGCTTAGCTTCGGACCCCCTCTATGGCTACACCTTC. Protein: CASSLASDPLYGYTF. V is TRBV7-6 and J is TRBJ1-2; no reliable D call. Germline V gene data show CDR1 as SGHVS and CDR2 as FNYEAQ. Trimming removed 0 bases from V and 4 bases from J, with 12 bases in between. The CDR3 contains 15 residues.

The chain has TRBV6-4 and TRBJ2-7, with TRBD2 matching 7 bases. The CDR3 covers 14 residues. V lost 11 bases and J lost 0; bases outside the gene matches: 10. Germline-derived CDR1 and CDR2 are MRHNA and SNTAGT. Here the CDR3 DNA reads TGTGCCGCCAGGGAGGGAGGGGACTCCTACGAGCAGTACTTC. This gives the protein CAAREGGDSYEQYF.

Only a few counts were recorded for this clonotype. The chain employs TRBV7-2 and TRBJ2-1; D ambiguous. Trimming took 5 bases from V and 3 from J, leaving 17 bases between them. CDR3 length: 16 residues. The germline CDR1 and CDR2 sequences are SGHTA and FQGNSA. The CDR3 here is CASSGFPASYYNEQFF. In DNA form, the CDR3 reads TGTGCCAGCAGCGGTTTTCCAGCCTCCTACTACAATGAGCAGTTCTTC.

DNA for the CDR3: TGTGCCAGCAGCCTTTTTCAAGGCGGGGTACACGAGCAGTACTTC. It is translated as CASSLFQGGVHEQYF. This rearrangement joins TRBV14 to TRBJ2-7; D perhaps matches TRBD2 (6 bases). Trimming stripped 4 bases from V and 5 bases from J, with 18 bases between. The CDR3 loop spans 15 amino acids. In germline, CDR1 is SGHDN, CDR2 FVKESK.

This clonotype occurred a few times. The chain's CDR3 is CASSQEEVTLETQYF. CDR3 in DNA: TGTGCCAGCAGCCAAGAGGAGGTGACTTTGGAGACCCAGTACTTC. The rearrangement links TRBV14 to TRBJ2-5; D perhaps matches TRBD2 (5 bases). Trimming pared 0 bases from V and 5 bases from J, leaving 13 bases between. The CDR3 has 15 amino acids. Germline-derived CDR1 and CDR2 are SGHDN and FVKESK.

Only a few counts were recorded for this clonotype. This chain links TRBV4-3 with TRBJ2-3; D unclear. The CDR3 length is 15 residues. Germline CDR1 LGHNA, CDR2 YSLEER. Trimming took off 0 bases at V and 2 bases at J, with 9 bases between the two ends. The CDR3 here is CASSQDQNPTDTQYF. DNA of the CDR3: TGCGCCAGCAGCCAAGATCAGAACCCCACAGATACGCAGTATTTT.

V and J are TRBV28 and TRBJ2-1, with 10 bases aligning to TRBD2. The V gene end was trimmed by 6 bases and the J gene end by 0 bases; junction bases not matched to a gene: 11. The CDR3 length is 18 residues. From germline, CDR1 is MDHEN and CDR2 SYDVKM. As DNA, the CDR3 is TGTGCCAGCAGGGCCCCGGGACTAGCGCGAAGCTCCTACAATGAGCAGTTCTTC. Encoded protein: CASRAPGLARSSYNEQFF.